These 16 T cell receptor beta chains originate from one sample sequenced in a study of vaccination and CD4 T cells after COVID-19. Sequence data for DNA of cultured CD4+ T cells were generated by the Oncomine TCR Beta short-read assay. Using its own MiXCR run on the PCR reads, TCRdb lists one record per CDR3 protein. The repertoire holds 15,000 to 20,000 distinct CDR3 sequences, 40% to 55% seen once, with roughly 12% in the top ten. For these receptors, no antigen is known. The treatment was: approximately 11-day PBMC culture with coronavirus spike peptide pools or control peptides (ViraFEST assay). The sequenced material came from CD4+ T cells from blood, cultured in vitro. These receptors were collected from a human donor who had recovered from COVID-19.

The chain's CDR3 is CASSIDGGELFF. In DNA, the CDR3 is TGTGCCAGTAGTATAGATGGCGGGGAGCTGTTTTTT. The chain links TRBV19 to TRBJ2-2, with unresolved D. From germline, CDR1 is LNHDA and CDR2 SQIVND (reference sequence). V was shortened by 0 bases and J by 7 bases, with 3 bases between the two germline ends. This CDR3 is built from 12 residues.

This clonotype has just a few counts. The V gene is TRBV4-3, the J gene TRBJ1-6; tentatively, D is TRBD1 (5 bases). This CDR3 contains 17 residues. Germline lookup yields CDR1 LGHNA and CDR2 YSLEER. The V gene lost 0 bases and the J gene lost 1 base, with 10 bases spanning the gap. The CDR3 region is CASSQEGGRSYNSPLHF. The CDR3 DNA follows: TGCGCCAGCAGCCAAGAGGGGGGACGGTCCTATAATTCACCCCTCCACTTT.

The genes are TRBV20-1 and TRBJ1-1; maybe TRBD1 (6 bases). Trimming took 0 bases from V and 4 from J, leaving 21 bases between them. Germline V gene data show CDR1 as DFQATT and CDR2 as SNEGSKA (reference sequence). The CDR3 is made up of 17 amino acids. This chain's CDR3 is CSAREDAKQGFSTEAFF. The CDR3 region has the DNA TGCAGTGCTAGAGAAGACGCCAAACAGGGATTTAGCACTGAAGCTTTCTTT.

The CDR3, as DNA: TGCAGTGCATCCCCCCCGGGAGCCTCCCAAGAGACCCAGTACTTC. Its translation is CSASPPGASQETQYF. The chain couples TRBV20-1 to TRBJ2-5, with D maybe TRBD2 (6 bases). V was cut by 6 bases and J by 1 base, with 18 bases left in between. This CDR3 region has 15 residues. Per germline, CDR1 DFQATT and CDR2 SNEGSKA (reference sequence).

The genes are TRBV7-3 and TRBJ2-2; D remains unclear. CDR1 and CDR2 from the germline V gene are SGHTA and FQGTGA. The length of the CDR3 is 13 residues. V was cut by 2 bases and J by 6 bases, with 7 bases left in between. CDR3 in amino acids: CASSLDGPGELFF. In DNA form, the CDR3 reads TGTGCCAGCAGCTTAGATGGGCCCGGGGAGCTGTTTTTT.

The chain employs TRBV12-3 or TRBV12-4 and TRBJ2-6, with TRBD2 matching 14 bases. This CDR3 region has 18 residues. The trim removed 6 bases at V and 0 bases at J, leaving 4 bases unmatched. CDR3 DNA: TGTGCCAGCAGGAGGACTAGCGGGAGGAGCTCTGGGGCCAACGTCCTGACTTTC. Its protein is CASRRTSGRSSGANVLTF.

This sequence joins TRBV2 and TRBJ2-7, with 9 bases identical to TRBD1. The V gene's germline CDR1 is SNHLY and CDR2 FYNNEI. CDR3 length equals 14 residues. Trimming cost V 5 bases and J 4 bases; bases outside gene matches: 6. The CDR3 bases are TGTGCCAGCAGTTTGGACAGGGGACTGTACGAGCAGTACTTC. Translated: CASSLDRGLYEQYF.

This clonotype was detected a few times. The chain is built from TRBV7-2 and TRBJ2-5; D is possibly TRBD2 (6 bases). CDR1 is SGHTA, CDR2 FQGNSA, per germline. The CDR3 spans 14 residues. V lost 6 bases and J lost 5, with 16 bases in between. The CDR3 nucleotides read TGTGCCAGCAGAGAAAGTCGGGGGTGGGAGACCCAGTACTTC. Translated: CASRESRGWETQYF.

This clonotype was recorded a few times. The CDR3 loop is CAISESGTGVYEQFF. DNA for the CDR3: TGTGCCATCAGTGAGTCGGGGACAGGGGTATATGAGCAGTTCTTC. The chain carries TRBV10-3 and TRBJ2-1, with 10 bases aligning to TRBD1. Germline V CDR1 and CDR2: ENHRY, SYGVKD. The CDR3 is made up of 15 amino acids. With V trimmed by 0 bases and J by 8 bases, 4 bases remained unmatched.

The V and J genes are TRBV27 and TRBJ2-3; 7 positions match TRBD2. V shed 2 bases, J shed 4 bases, and the junction held 3 bases outside the gene matches. The germline V gene encodes CDR1 MNHEY and CDR2 SMNVEV (reference sequence). CDR3 size: 14 residues. CDR3 loop: CASSLAGESDTQYF. The CDR3 DNA reads as TGTGCCAGCAGTTTAGCGGGAGAGTCAGATACGCAGTATTTT.

This clonotype was detected once. This chain's CDR3 is CAISPSTQGSEAFF. The DNA of the CDR3 is TGTGCCATCAGTCCTAGTACACAGGGATCTGAAGCTTTCTTT. The genes are TRBV10-3 and TRBJ1-1; D is perhaps TRBD1 (6 bases). Germline CDR1 ENHRY, CDR2 SYGVKD. V shed 5 bases and J shed 6 bases, with 16 bases lying between them. CDR3 size: 14 residues.

The chain couples TRBV7-9 to TRBJ2-3, with D unresolved. From germline, CDR1 is SEHNR and CDR2 FQNEAQ (reference sequence). The CDR3 consists of 12 residues. Trimming stripped 8 bases from V and 4 bases from J, with 10 bases between. CDR3 sequence: CASRRTSDTQYF. The DNA for the CDR3 is TGTGCCAGCCGACGGACCTCAGATACGCAGTATTTT. The full variable domain, rest sourced from reference TRBV7-9 and TRBJ2-3, is DTGVSQNPRHKITKRGQNVTFRCDPISEHNRLYWYRQTLGQGPEFLTYFQNEAQLEKSRLLSDRFSAERPKGSFSTLEIQRTEQGDSAMYLCASRRTSDTQYFGPGTRLTVL.

This sequence joins TRBV6-1 and TRBJ1-2; D is undetermined. From germline, CDR1 is MNHNS and CDR2 SASEGT. Trimming shortened V by 4 bases and J by 0 bases, and 6 bases separated the two germline ends. This CDR3 has 13 amino acids. The CDR3 region is CASSGLANYGYTF. CDR3 sequence (DNA): TGTGCCAGCAGTGGGTTAGCTAACTATGGCTACACCTTC.

The chain employs TRBV7-3 and TRBJ2-3; TRBD1 might be the D (6 bases). The CDR3 is 13 amino acids. V lost 9 bases and J 0 bases, leaving 10 bases between the germline ends. Germline-derived CDR1 and CDR2 are SGHTA and FQGTGA. The CDR3 reads CASGRGSTDTQYF. CDR3 coding DNA: TGTGCCAGTGGCAGGGGTAGCACAGATACGCAGTATTTT.

The rearrangement links TRBV6-5 to TRBJ1-6; no clear D. Per germline, CDR1 MNHEY and CDR2 SVGAGI. Trimming removed 1 base at V and 9 bases at J, with 16 bases between. The CDR3 is made up of 16 amino acids. The CDR3 is CASSYYLSHPGSPLHF. The CDR3 nucleotides read TGTGCCAGCAGTTACTATTTATCCCATCCGGGTTCACCCCTCCACTTT.

The V and J genes are TRBV6-1 and TRBJ1-1; D unresolved. V dropped 6 bases and J dropped 1 base, with 18 bases sitting between them. The CDR3 is 16 residues long. From germline, CDR1 is MNHNS and CDR2 SASEGT. Here the CDR3 DNA reads TGTGCCAGCAGCCTTTCAGGAGGACTCAAGAACACTGAAGCTTTCTTT. Residues: CASSLSGGLKNTEAFF.